A single sample is the source of the 3 T cell receptor beta chains below, sequenced in a study of CD8 T cells in Susac syndrome. An amount of RNA that ranged from roughly 0.45 to 1 ug was reverse transcribed with random hexamers. TCRdb passed the immunoSEQ multiplex PCR reads through MiXCR, listing each CDR3 protein once. The data show about 130,000 distinct CDR3 sequences, 95% seen once. The sequencing input was CD8+ T cells from PBMCs. All receptors come from a human donor with Susac syndrome.

This chain links TRBV20-1 with TRBJ2-5, with 9 bases identical to TRBD2. The germline V gene has CDR1 DFQATT and CDR2 SNEGSKA (reference sequence). The CDR3 is made up of 14 amino acids. The CDR3 spells CGTVAGEHQETQYF. DNA for the CDR3: TGCGGGACCGTAGCGGGGGAGCACCAAGAGACCCAGTACTTC.

This chain joins TRBV5-6 and TRBJ1-1, with no clear D. This CDR3 has 12 residues. The V and J ends lost 6 bases and 7 bases respectively, with 13 bases between them. The germline gives CDR1 SGHDT, CDR2 YYEEEE. Written as DNA, the CDR3 is TGTGCCAGCACTCTCGGGAAGATTGAAGCTTTCTTT. Protein product: CASTLGKIEAFF.

The rearrangement links TRBV7-9 to TRBJ2-1; the match to TRBD1 covers 7 bases. This CDR3 has 19 residues. Germline V gene data show CDR1 as SEHNR and CDR2 as FQNEAQ (reference sequence). Germline trimming cut 5 bases from V and 0 bases from J; bases unmatched to any gene: 16. CDR3 in DNA: TGTGCCAGCAGCCCGTCCGGGACAACAGGGGCTTCCTCCTACAATGAGCAGTTCTTC. Translated, it gives CASSPSGTTGASSYNEQFF.